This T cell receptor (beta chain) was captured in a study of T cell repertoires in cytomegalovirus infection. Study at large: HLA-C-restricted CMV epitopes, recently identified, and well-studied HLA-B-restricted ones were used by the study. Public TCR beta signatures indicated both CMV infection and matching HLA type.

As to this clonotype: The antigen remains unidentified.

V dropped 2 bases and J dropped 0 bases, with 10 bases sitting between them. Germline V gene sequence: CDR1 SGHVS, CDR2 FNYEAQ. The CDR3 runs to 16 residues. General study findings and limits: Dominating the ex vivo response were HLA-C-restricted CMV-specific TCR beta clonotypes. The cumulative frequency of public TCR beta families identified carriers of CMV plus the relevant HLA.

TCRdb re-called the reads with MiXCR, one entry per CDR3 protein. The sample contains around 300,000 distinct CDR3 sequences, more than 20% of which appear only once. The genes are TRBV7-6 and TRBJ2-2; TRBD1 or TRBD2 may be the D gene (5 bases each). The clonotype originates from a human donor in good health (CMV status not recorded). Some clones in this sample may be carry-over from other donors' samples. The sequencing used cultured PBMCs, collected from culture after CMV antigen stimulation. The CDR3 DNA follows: TGTGCCAGCAGCTTAACCGGGACCCCGAACACCGGGGAGCTGTTTTTT. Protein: CASSLTGTPNTGELFF.